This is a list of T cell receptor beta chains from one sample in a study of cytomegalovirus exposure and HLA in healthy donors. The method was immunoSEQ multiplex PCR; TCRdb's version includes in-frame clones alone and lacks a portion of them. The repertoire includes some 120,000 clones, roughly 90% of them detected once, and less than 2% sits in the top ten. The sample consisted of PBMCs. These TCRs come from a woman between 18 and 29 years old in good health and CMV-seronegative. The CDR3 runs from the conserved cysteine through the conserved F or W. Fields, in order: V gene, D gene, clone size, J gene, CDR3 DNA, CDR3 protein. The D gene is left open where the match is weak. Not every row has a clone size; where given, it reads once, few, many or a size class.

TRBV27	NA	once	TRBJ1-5	TGTGCCAGCAGTTTATCCCATTCAGGGAATCAGCCCCAGCATTTT	CASSLSHSGNQPQHF
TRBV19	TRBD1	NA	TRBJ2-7	TGTGCCAGTAGTATAGGATCGCGACAGGGCGTCTCCTACGAGCAGTACTTC	CASSIGSRQGVSYEQYF
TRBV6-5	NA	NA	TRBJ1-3	TGTGCCAGCAGTTACTCTGCAGCAGGGGCTCGAAACACCATATATTTT	CASSYSAAGARNTIYF
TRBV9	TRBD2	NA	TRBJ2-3	TGTGCCAGCAGCGAGGGCGGGAGTCGGGATACGCAGTATTTT	CASSEGGSRDTQYF
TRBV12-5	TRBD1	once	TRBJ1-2	TGTGCTAGTGGTTTGGTCATTTTTCGGGACAGGGAGGGCTATGGCTACACCTTC	CASGLVIFRDREGYGYTF
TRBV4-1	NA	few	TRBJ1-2	TGCGCCAGCAGCCCGTCGGGGGTAGGCTACACCTTC	CASSPSGVGYTF
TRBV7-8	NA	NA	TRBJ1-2	TGTGCCAGCAGCCGACCCATTCTACCAACAGACTATGGCTACACCTTC	CASSRPILPTDYGYTF
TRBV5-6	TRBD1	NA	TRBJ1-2	TGTGCCAGCAGTTCTGGGACAGGAGGGGCCTATGGCTACACCTTC	CASSSGTGGAYGYTF
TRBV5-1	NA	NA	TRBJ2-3	TGCGCCAGCAGCTTGGACGGGGGAAGCACAGATACGCAGTATTTT	CASSLDGGSTDTQYF
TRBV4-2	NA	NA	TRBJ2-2	TGTGCCAGCAGGCGCTACTCTGCCGGGGAGCTGTTTTTT	CASRRYSAGELFF
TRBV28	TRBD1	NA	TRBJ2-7	TGTGCCAGCAGTTTAATCGGCCTGACAGGGGAGCAGTACTTC	CASSLIGLTGEQYF
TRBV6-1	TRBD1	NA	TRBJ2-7	TGTGCCAGCAATCCTCAGACAGGGCCCTACGAGCAGTACTTC	CASNPQTGPYEQYF
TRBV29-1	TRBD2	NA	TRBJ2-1	TGCAGCGTTGAACTAGCGGGAAGCTACAATGAGCAGTTCTTC	CSVELAGSYNEQFF
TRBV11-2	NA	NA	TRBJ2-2	TGTGCCAGCAGCGCAGGTTTCGCCACCGGGGAGCTGTTTTTT	CASSAGFATGELFF
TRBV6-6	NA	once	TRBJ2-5	TGTGCCATCACCGGGTCGGGGGGCTGGCAAGAGACCCAGTACTTC	CAITGSGGWQETQYF
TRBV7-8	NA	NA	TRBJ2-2	TGTGCCAGCCGCAGCCCCTCTTTAGCGGCCACGACGCGGACCGGGGAGCTGTTTTTT	CASRSPSLAATTRTGELFF
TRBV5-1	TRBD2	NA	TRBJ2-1	TGCGCCAGCAGCCTCCGGGCGGGGGGGTACAATGAGCAGTTCTTC	CASSLRAGGYNEQFF
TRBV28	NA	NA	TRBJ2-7	TGTGCCAGCAGTTTCATTGGACAGTACGAGCAGTACTTC	CASSFIGQYEQYF
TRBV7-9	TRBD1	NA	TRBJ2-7	TGTGCCAGCAGCCGACAGGGGGCCTACGAGCAGTACTTC	CASSRQGAYEQYF
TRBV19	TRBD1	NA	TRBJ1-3	TGTGCCAGTAGTCCATTTAGGGACAGGGACAGCTCTGGAAACACCATATATTTT	CASSPFRDRDSSGNTIYF
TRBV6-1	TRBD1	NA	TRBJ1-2	TGTGCCAGCAGTACACGGACAGGTGCCTATGGCTACACCTTC	CASSTRTGAYGYTF
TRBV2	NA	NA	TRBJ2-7	TGTGCCAGCAGTGATGGGGGCAGGGGCTCCTACGAGCAGTACTTC	CASSDGGRGSYEQYF
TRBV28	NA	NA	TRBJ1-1	TGTGCCAGTCGGGGGGAGGGCTGGTACCTGAACACTGAAGCTTTCTTT	CASRGEGWYLNTEAFF
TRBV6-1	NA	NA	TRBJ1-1	TGTGCCAGTCGATTAAATACAGGAGCTGAAGCTTTCTTT	CASRLNTGAEAFF
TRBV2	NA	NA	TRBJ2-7	TGTGCCAGCATCGGACTCGCCAGCTGGGGCGAGCAGTACTTC	CASIGLASWGEQYF
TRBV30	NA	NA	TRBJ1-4	TGTGCCTGGAGTGGACAGAAAGATAATGAAAAACTGTTTTTT	CAWSGQKDNEKLFF
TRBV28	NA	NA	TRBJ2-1	TGTGCCAGCAGTACCCGGAGGGCCGGTGAGCAGTTCTTC	CASSTRRAGEQFF
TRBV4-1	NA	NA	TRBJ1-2	TGCGCCAGCAGCCCTGACTGGATAAGATATGGCTACACCTTC	CASSPDWIRYGYTF
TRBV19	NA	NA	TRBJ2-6	TGTGCCAGTAGTTTCGGGACTTTAAGCTCTGGGGCCAACGTCCTGACTTTC	CASSFGTLSSGANVLTF
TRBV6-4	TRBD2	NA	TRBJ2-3	TGTGCCAGCAGTCCCGGGCGGGGGGCCACAGATACGCAGTATTTT	CASSPGRGATDTQYF
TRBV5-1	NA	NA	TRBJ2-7	TGCGCCAGCAGCTTGTCCGGGACACAATACGAGCAGTACTTC	CASSLSGTQYEQYF
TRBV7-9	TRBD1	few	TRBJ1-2	TGTGCCAGCAGCTTTGCGGGGCAGGGGGTTAATGGCTACACCTTC	CASSFAGQGVNGYTF
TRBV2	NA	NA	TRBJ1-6	TGTGCCAGCAGGAAGTTAGATTCACCCCTCCACTTT	CASRKLDSPLHF
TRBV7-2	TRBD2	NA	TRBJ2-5	TGTGCCAGCAGCGGATCACAAGGACTAGCGGGGGGGCGGGAGACCCAGTACTTC	CASSGSQGLAGGRETQYF
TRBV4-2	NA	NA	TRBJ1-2	TGTGCCAGCAGCCAAGAATCCTCGGACTATGGCTACACCTTC	CASSQESSDYGYTF
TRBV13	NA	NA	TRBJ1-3	TGTGCCAGCAGCCTTGGAGGGGCAAGAGGAAACACCATATATTTT	CASSLGGARGNTIYF
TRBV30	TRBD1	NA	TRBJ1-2	TGTGCCTGGAGTGAGCCGGACAGGGTACTATACCCCTATGGCTACACCTTC	CAWSEPDRVLYPYGYTF
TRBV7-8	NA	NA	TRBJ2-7	TGTGCCAGCAGCCTCATCCTTAGAAGCTACGAGCAGTACTTC	CASSLILRSYEQYF
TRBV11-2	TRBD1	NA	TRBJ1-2	TGTGCCAGCAGCAACCCATGGCGGGACAGGGGGTTTAACTATGGCTACACCTTC	CASSNPWRDRGFNYGYTF
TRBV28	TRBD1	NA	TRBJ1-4	TGTGCCAGCAGCCTAATCAGGGGGAGCAAACTGTTTTTT	CASSLIRGSKLFF
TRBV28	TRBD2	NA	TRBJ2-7	TGTGCCAGCAGGCCGACGATCGGGACTAGCGAGTACGAGCAGTACTTC	CASRPTIGTSEYEQYF
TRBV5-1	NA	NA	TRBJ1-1	TGCGCCAGCAGAAGAAGCAAGAACACTGAAGCTTTCTTT	CASRRSKNTEAFF
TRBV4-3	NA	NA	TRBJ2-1	TGCGCCAGCGGGGTAGGACAGTACGGTGGCAATGAGCAGTTCTTC	CASGVGQYGGNEQFF
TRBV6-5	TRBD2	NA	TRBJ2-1	TGTGCCAGCAGGATGGGACTAGCGGCCGAGCAGTTCTTC	CASRMGLAAEQFF
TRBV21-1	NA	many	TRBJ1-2	TGTGCCAGCAGCAAAGTTTGGAGGTCAATCGGCGGCTACACCTTC	CASSKVWRSIGGYTF
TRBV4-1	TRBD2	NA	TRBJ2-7	TGCGCCAGCAGCCTCCGCGCGGGGGTGAAGGAATACGAGCAGTACTTC	CASSLRAGVKEYEQYF
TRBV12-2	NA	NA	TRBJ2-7	TGTGCAAGTCACATACTAGCGGCCCGCTCCTACGAGCAGTACTTC	CASHILAARSYEQYF
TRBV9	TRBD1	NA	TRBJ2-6	TGTGCCAGCAGCGGCCGGGACAGGGGGTTCGTTACTGGGGCCAACGTCCTGACTTTC	CASSGRDRGFVTGANVLTF
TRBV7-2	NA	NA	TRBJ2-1	TGTGCCAGCAACCCAGGGGAGGGGTACAATGAGCAGTTCTTC	CASNPGEGYNEQFF
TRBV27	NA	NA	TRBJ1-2	TGTGCCAGCAGTTTACCGGGTCGGGGCTACACCTTC	CASSLPGRGYTF
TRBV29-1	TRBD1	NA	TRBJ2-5	TGCAGCGTTCAAGGTAGCACAGGGGGAGAGACCCAGTACTTC	CSVQGSTGGETQYF
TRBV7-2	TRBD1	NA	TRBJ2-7	TGTGCCAGCAGCCAAAACTTAGGACAGGGGACATACGAGCAGTACTTC	CASSQNLGQGTYEQYF